Following are 9 T cell receptor beta chains from one sample sequenced in a study of shared clonotypes between healthy human individuals. Here immunoSEQ multiplex PCR was the method, and the copy in TCRdb shows in-frame clones only, minus some. This repertoire shows around 1.4 million clones, approximately 98.5% found once; its top ten account for about 0.4%. The sample comprised naive CD4+ T cells sorted from blood. As for subset: CD45RA+ positively selected. The receptors originated from a man younger than 45 in good health.

The rearrangement uses TRBV5-1 and TRBJ2-3; a weak D match, TRBD1 (5 bases). Per the germline V gene, CDR1 is SGHRS and CDR2 is YFSETQ. The CDR3 runs to 16 residues. Trimming shortened V by 0 bases and J by 2 bases, and 13 bases separated the two germline ends. This chain's CDR3 is CASSLALGLNTDTQYF. For the CDR3, the DNA is TGCGCCAGCAGCTTGGCCTTGGGGCTCAACACAGATACGCAGTATTTT.

The gene calls are TRBV10-3 and TRBJ2-2; 7 nucleotides match TRBD2. The CDR3 has 18 residues. In germline, CDR1 is ENHRY, CDR2 SYGVKD. The junction had 13 bases not matched to a gene; V was cut back by 2 bases and J by 4 bases. The CDR3 DNA follows: TGTGCCATCAGTGAGCCTTCTGCTAGCGGTTCTGGCACCGGGGAGCTGTTTTTT. Amino acid sequence: CAISEPSASGSGTGELFF.

The gene calls are TRBV27 and TRBJ2-5; 8 bases agree with TRBD1. The junction had 11 bases not matched to a gene; V was cut back by 4 bases and J by 4 bases. The CDR3 has 16 amino acids. From germline, CDR1 is MNHEY and CDR2 SMNVEV (reference sequence). CDR3: CASSSYPTGTGETQYF. CDR3 in DNA: TGTGCCAGCAGTTCCTATCCCACAGGGACAGGAGAGACCCAGTACTTC.

V usage is TRBV5-1 and J usage is TRBJ2-3; TRBD1 matches at 8 bases. Trimming at V came to 4 bases and at J to 3 bases, leaving 7 bases not matched to a gene. The CDR3 totals 15 residues. CDR1 and CDR2 (germline): SGHRS, YFSETQ. CDR3 loop: CASSLGTGPTDTQYF. The CDR3 DNA follows: TGCGCCAGCAGCCTAGGGACAGGCCCAACAGATACGCAGTATTTT.

The V and J genes are TRBV19 and TRBJ1-1, with D perhaps TRBD1 (5 bases). From germline, CDR1 is LNHDA and CDR2 SQIVND (reference sequence). CDR3 length: 14 residues. V lost 10 bases, J lost 1 base, and 16 bases lay in between. CDR3 residues: CATQSGPTNTEAFF. CDR3 DNA sequence: TGTGCCACACAATCGGGGCCGACGAACACTGAAGCTTTCTTT.

CDR3 amino acids: CASSNGGGNTGELFF. The CDR3 region has the DNA TGCGCCAGCAGCAACGGTGGGGGGAACACCGGGGAGCTGTTTTTT. This chain joins TRBV5-1 and TRBJ2-2; the D call may be TRBD1 or TRBD2 (5 bases each). From germline, CDR1 is SGHRS and CDR2 YFSETQ. The CDR3 has 15 amino acids. The ends were cut back, 4 bases at V and 1 base at J, with 11 bases in the middle.

Of note for this clone: Other nucleotide sequences in the sample specify the same CDR3. The CDR3 sequence is CASSLTSANEQYF. CDR3 in DNA: TGTGCCAGCAGCTTAACGTCGGCGAACGAGCAGTACTTC. J is TRBJ2-7 and V is TRBV7-3; D is ambiguous. CDR1 SGHTA and CDR2 FQGTGA come from the germline V gene. The germline V and J ends were trimmed by 0 bases and 5 bases, with 8 bases remaining between them. The CDR3 runs to 13 residues.

This clone was counted once. The chain couples TRBV19 to TRBJ1-5, with 8 bases fitting TRBD1. The CDR3 length is 16 residues. The germline CDR1 and CDR2 sequences are LNHDA and SQIVND (reference sequence). V lost 0 bases, J lost 10 bases, and 11 bases stayed unmatched. The CDR3 reads CASSIESRGLISPQHF. DNA for the CDR3: TGTGCCAGTAGTATAGAAAGCAGGGGGCTAATCAGCCCCCAGCATTTT.

The chain joins TRBV5-1 to TRBJ2-1; possible D gene TRBD2, 5 bases. The length of the CDR3 is 15 residues. V was clipped by 0 bases and J by 2 bases, with 9 bases between them. Looked up from germline, CDR1 is SGHRS and CDR2 is YFSETQ. CDR3 sequence: CASSLAGLPYNEQFF. CDR3 in DNA: TGCGCCAGCAGCTTGGCCGGACTTCCCTACAATGAGCAGTTCTTC.